This T cell receptor beta chain is drawn from a study of T cells in Graves' hyperthyroidism and ophthalmopathy. Notes on the study in general: By a 13 V-J model, ophthalmopathy was set apart from stable hyperthyroidism. Most expanded thyroid clonotypes above 0.001 also appeared in blood.

Reasons for excluding patients were uncontrolled infection, other autoimmune disease, pregnancy or lactation. The authors took PBMCs from over 8.5 ml fresh peripheral blood. This clonotype was detected ten times or more. The antigen is not known. RNA transcripts yielded amplified TCR beta CDR3 regions. TCR CDR3 underwent first-round RT-PCR with the HTBI primer set. In TCRdb, the multiplex PCR reads were re-called with MiXCR into one record per CDR3 protein. The data hold 500,000 or so distinct CDR3 sequences, with 15% to 20% observed a single time. The CDR3 loop spans 11 amino acids. Germline loops: CDR1 SNHLY, CDR2 FYNNEI. Trimming removed 2 bases at V and 5 bases at J, with 4 bases between.

J is TRBJ2-7 and V is TRBV2; D remains unclear. This receptor was identified in a woman in her 30s with Graves' ophthalmopathy. Input material: blood. CDR3 amino acids: CASSESDEQYF. In DNA, the CDR3 is TGTGCCAGCAGTGAATCGGACGAGCAGTACTTC.